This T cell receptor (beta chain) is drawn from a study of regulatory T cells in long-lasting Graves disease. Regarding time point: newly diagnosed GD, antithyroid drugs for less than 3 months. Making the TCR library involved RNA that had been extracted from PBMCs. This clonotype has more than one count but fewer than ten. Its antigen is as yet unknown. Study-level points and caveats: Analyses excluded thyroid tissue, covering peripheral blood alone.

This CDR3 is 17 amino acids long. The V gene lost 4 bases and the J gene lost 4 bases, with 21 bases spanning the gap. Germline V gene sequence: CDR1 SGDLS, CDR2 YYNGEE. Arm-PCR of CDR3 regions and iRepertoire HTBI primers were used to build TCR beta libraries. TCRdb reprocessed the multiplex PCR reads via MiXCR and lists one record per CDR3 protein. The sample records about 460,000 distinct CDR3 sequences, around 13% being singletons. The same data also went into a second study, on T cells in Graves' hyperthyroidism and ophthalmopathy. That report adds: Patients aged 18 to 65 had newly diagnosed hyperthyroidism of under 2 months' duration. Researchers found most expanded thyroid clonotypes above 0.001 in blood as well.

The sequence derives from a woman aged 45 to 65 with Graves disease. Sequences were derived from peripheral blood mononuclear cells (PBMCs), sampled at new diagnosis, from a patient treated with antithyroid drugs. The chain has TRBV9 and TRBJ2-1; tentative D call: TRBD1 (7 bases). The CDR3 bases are TGTGCCAGCAGCCCCCGAGGGGGGACAGAGGCGTACAATGAGCAGTTCTTC. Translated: CASSPRGGTEAYNEQFF.